This TCR beta chain was obtained from a study of T-cell reconstitution after alpha-beta-depleted transplantation in children. Study results and caveats: Most T-cell counts and diversity one year after the transplant came from T cells that were newly produced. At around two months after transplant, the alpha-beta T cells were reportedly derived from several hundred expanded clones that came from non-depleted graft cells.

CDR3 length: 13 residues. The germline CDR1 and CDR2 sequences are MDHEN and SYDVKM. Trimming shortened V by 6 bases and J by 6 bases, and 14 bases separated the two germline ends. Unique molecular identifiers were incorporated when the TCRbeta library was constructed. In TCRdb, the PCR reads were re-called with MiXCR into one record per CDR3 protein. In the table there are over 3,000 distinct CDR3 sequences, approximately 9% of which are singletons. Relative to its sample, this clonotype is medium-sized. Its specificity is unknown. This clonotype was sampled from a male patient aged 2 to 9 who had a stem cell transplant for acute lymphoblastic leukemia, so the T cells may come from the graft donor. The rearrangement uses TRBV28 and TRBJ2-5; D unresolved. The sample here was PBMCs, mostly from graft donor cells, taken 180 days after TCRalphabeta/CD19-depleted stem cell transplant. The CDR3 loop reads CASSMEGPKTQYF. CDR3 nucleotide sequence: TGTGCCAGCAGCATGGAAGGTCCCAAGACCCAGTACTTC.